One and the same sample provided the 8 T cell receptor beta chains below, sequenced in a study of early stage breast cancer tumors. The assay was immunoSEQ multiplex PCR, and TCRdb's table has in-frame clones only and misses some. The sample lists around 28,000 clones, approximately 70% occurring once. The sequenced sample was breast tumor tissue. The receptor set was obtained from a person aged 25 to 45 with breast cancer.

Only a few counts were recorded for this clone. The CDR3 nucleotides are TGCGCCAGCAGTGATCCCGGGGCCTCCTCCTCCTACGAGCAGTACTTC. Translated: CASSDPGASSSYEQYF. The chain couples TRBV10-1 to TRBJ2-7; D is tentatively TRBD1 or TRBD2 (5 bases each). Germline-derived CDR1 and CDR2 are WNHNN and SYGVQD (reference sequence). This CDR3 has 16 amino acids. The V and J ends lost 3 bases and 0 bases respectively, with 15 bases between them.

The chain carries TRBV11-2 and TRBJ2-1, with 13 bases lining up with TRBD2. This CDR3 is 17 amino acids long. Germline values: CDR1 SGHAT, CDR2 FQNNGV. J lost 7 bases, V lost 5 bases, and 11 bases had no gene match. The CDR3: CASSHRLGTSGKNEQFF. CDR3 DNA: TGTGCCAGCAGCCACCGCCTTGGGACTAGCGGGAAAAATGAGCAGTTCTTC.

With regard to this clone: Germline and junction disagree at one end, which may indicate a read error. V is TRBV7-7 and J is TRBJ2-1, with 10 bases lining up with TRBD2. Germline CDR1 and CDR2: SSHAT and FNYEAQ (reference sequence). The CDR3 contains 14 residues. This CDR3 is CASSLAGEYNEQFF. In nucleotides, the CDR3 is TGTGCTAGCAGCCTAGCGGGGGAGTACAATGAGCAGTTCTTC.

The chain uses TRBV7-9 and TRBJ2-4; D is unresolved. The CDR3 contains 13 residues. V was trimmed by 5 bases and J by 15 bases, leaving 20 bases between them. Germline values: CDR1 SEHNR, CDR2 FQNEAQ (reference sequence). The CDR3 spells CASSHDVPPTLYF. DNA of the CDR3: TGTGCCAGCAGCCACGACGTTCCCCCAACTCTGTACTTC.

This chain connects TRBV6-1 to TRBJ2-2; D is unresolved. V shed 1 base and J shed 3 bases, with 6 bases lying between them. CDR1 is MNHNS, CDR2 SASEGT, per germline. The CDR3 is made up of 14 amino acids. The CDR3 DNA sequence: TGTGCCAGCAGTGAAGACAGCCACACCGGGGAGCTGTTTTTT. Translating it yields CASSEDSHTGELFF.

This clone was observed a few times. V usage is TRBV30 and J usage is TRBJ1-3; TRBD1 might be the D (5 bases). Germline V gene data show CDR1 as GTSNPN and CDR2 as SVGIG (reference sequence). CDR3 length: 15 residues. Trimming removed 0 bases from V and 2 bases from J, with 11 bases in between. CDR3 nucleotides: TGTGCCTGGAGTGTACAAGGGGCTGCTGGAAACACCATATATTTT. Translated, it gives CAWSVQGAAGNTIYF.

This clone showed up just a few times. The rearrangement joins TRBV7-6 to TRBJ1-5, with unresolved D. The CDR3 contains 15 residues. V was pared by 5 bases and J by 2 bases, with 13 bases between. The V gene's germline CDR1 is SGHVS and CDR2 FNYEAQ. The CDR3 sequence is CASSLQSGGNQPQHF. The CDR3 coding sequence is TGTGCCAGCAGCCTCCAATCAGGAGGCAATCAGCCCCAGCATTTT.

This clone was observed a few times. This chain links TRBV4-2 with TRBJ2-2; D remains ambiguous. The CDR3 is made up of 15 amino acids. Germline CDR1 is LGHNA and CDR2 is YNFKEQ. Between the trimmed V and J ends, which lost 0 bases and 8 bases, there was a span of 13 bases. CDR3: CASSQDRIGWGELFF. The DNA of the CDR3 is TGTGCCAGCAGCCAAGATCGGATAGGTTGGGGGGAGCTGTTTTTT.